This T cell receptor (beta chain) is drawn from a study of T-cell reconstitution after alpha-beta-depleted transplantation in children. Preparation of the TCRbeta library involved a method that used unique molecular identifiers. Each CDR3 protein is one row after TCRdb ran MiXCR on the PCR reads. This table holds around 94,000 distinct CDR3 sequences, 7.5% to 9.5% found once. Comments on this clonotype: Its antigen is still unknown.

This CDR3 has 15 amino acids. J gave up 4 bases and V 4 bases, and 7 bases lay outside the gene matches. Germline CDR1 LGHDT, CDR2 YNNKEL (reference sequence). Study-wide results and caveats: Most T-cell counts and diversity one year after the transplant came from T cells that were newly produced. By about two months after transplant, alpha-beta T cells reportedly arose from several hundred graft clones that had expanded.

Sequences were derived from PBMCs, sampled before TCRalphabeta/CD19-depleted stem cell transplant. The chain employs TRBV3-1 and TRBJ1-5, with 7 bases aligning to TRBD1. The TCR originated in a boy between 2 and 10 years old with acute lymphoblastic leukemia, due to receive a stem cell transplant. The CDR3 DNA is TGTGCCAGCAGCCGATCCGGGACAGCAAATCAGCCCCAGCATTTT. Its translation: CASSRSGTANQPQHF. Full variable domain (missing parts from reference TRBV3-1 and TRBJ1-5): DTAVSQTPKYLVTQMGNDKSIKCEQNLGHDTMYWYKQDSKKFLKIMFSYNNKELIINETVPNRFSPKSPDKAHLNLHINSLELGDSAVYFCASSRSGTANQPQHFGDGTRLSIL.